This T cell receptor beta chain appears in the sequencing data of a study of cytomegalovirus exposure and HLA in healthy donors. In the study overall: The approximately 130 validation repertoires were reported in a later analysis to have been generated on the same platform as the 500 to 700 first-cohort repertoires.

Measured with immunoSEQ multiplex PCR; TCRdb has only the in-frame clones, and not every one. The sample holds approximately 100,000 clones, approximately 91% seen once. V was pared by 6 bases and J by 6 bases, with 9 bases of the junction left unmatched. The CDR3 consists of 14 residues. Germline CDR1 is MNHEY and CDR2 is SMNVEV (reference sequence). The source is a woman aged 18-29 years in good health and CMV-seronegative. Sample: PBMCs. The chain couples TRBV27 to TRBJ2-3, with 7 bases that match TRBD1. CDR3 DNA sequence: TGTGCCAGCAGCTATTCACAGGGGTCTGATACGCAGTATTTT. This gives the protein CASSYSQGSDTQYF.